This T cell receptor (beta chain) was captured by sequencing in a study of cytomegalovirus exposure and HLA in healthy donors. Sequenced by immunoSEQ multiplex PCR; TCRdb stores in-frame clones only, minus some. The sample shows hundreds of thousands of clones, roughly 83% of them seen only once. The donors were members of the validation cohort comprising about 120 subjects, separate from the approximately 630-subject first cohort. Study observations and caveats: Overall, approximately 180 TCR beta chains were annotated as cytomegalovirus-associated. First-cohort TCR clusters tended to co-occur in the approximately 130 validation repertoires, a later analysis found.

There are 12 residues in the CDR3. Trimming removed 6 bases from V and 10 bases from J, with 13 bases in between. Germline-derived CDR1 and CDR2 are MNHNY and SVGAGI (reference sequence). This clone was seen just once. Its antigen is undetermined. Sequencing was carried out using PBMCs. The genes are TRBV6-6 and TRBJ2-1; a possible D gene is TRBD2 (5 bases). This clonotype was sampled from a woman between 18 and 29 years old in good health and CMV-seronegative. The chain's CDR3 is CASSSDGVEQFF. The CDR3 DNA follows: TGTGCCAGCAGCTCGGACGGGGTAGAGCAGTTCTTC.